The clone carrying this T cell receptor beta chain has only one observation. This entry comes from a study of blood T cell repertoires in COVID-19. Method: immunoSEQ multiplex PCR; TCRdb's copy keeps in-frame clones and lacks some. The sample yields about 170,000 clones, over 80% seen once. CDR3 length: 15 residues. From germline, CDR1 is SGHRS and CDR2 YFSETQ. V lost 0 bases, J lost 5 bases, and 14 bases lay in between. The sequence derives from a woman in her sixties with acute or convalescent COVID-19. Material for sequencing was peripheral blood. The rearrangement uses TRBV5-1 and TRBJ2-5, with a weak D call TRBD2 (5 bases). The CDR3 spells CASSLDAGRYETQYF. CDR3 nucleotides: TGCGCCAGCAGCTTGGACGCGGGCAGGTATGAGACCCAGTACTTC.